The rows below give T cell receptor beta chains drawn from one sample of a study of cytomegalovirus exposure and HLA in healthy donors. Profiled with immunoSEQ multiplex PCR; TCRdb holds only in-frame clones, not every one. In the table there are tens of thousands of clones, approximately 78% of which are singletons. Sequencing used PBMCs. The source is a woman younger than 45 in good health and CMV-seronegative. The CDR3 runs from the conserved cysteine through the conserved F or W. D genes are given only for firm matches. The size field is filled for only some rows; it gives once, few, many or a size class.

TRBV9,.,14,TRBJ1-2,TRBD1,TGTGCCAGCAGCCCCGGGACAGGGGACTATGGCTACACCTTC,CASSPGTGDYGYTF
TRBV6-6,.,12,TRBJ1-2,.,TGTGCCAGCAGTATACAGGGACGTGGCTACACCTTC,CASSIQGRGYTF
TRBV7-2,.,15,TRBJ2-2,TRBD2,TGTGCCAGCAGCTTAGGTAGCGGGAGCACCGGGGAGCTGTTTTTT,CASSLGSGSTGELFF
TRBV5-6,.,14,TRBJ1-2,.,TGTGCCAGCAGCTTTGGGCAGGGGAACTATGGCTACACCTTC,CASSFGQGNYGYTF
TRBV5-1,.,16,TRBJ1-1,TRBD1,TGCGCCAGCAGCCACAACTCAGGGGGAAGCAGGACTGAAGCTTTCTTT,CASSHNSGGSRTEAFF
TRBV5-6,.,16,TRBJ1-2,TRBD1,TGTGCCAGCAGCTTGGGTGGGACAGGGGGCGTCTATGGCTACACCTTC,CASSLGGTGGVYGYTF
TRBV27,.,13,TRBJ2-1,.,TGTGCCAGCAGTGAAACAGAATACAATGAGCAGTTCTTC,CASSETEYNEQFF
TRBV19,.,15,TRBJ1-5,.,TGTGCCAGTAGTATAGTCGGGGTTAGCAATCAGCCCCAGCATTTT,CASSIVGVSNQPQHF
TRBV7-9,.,18,TRBJ2-1,TRBD1,TGTGCCAGCAGCACTCGGACAGGGGGGCTCGGCTCCTACAATGAGCAGTTCTTC,CASSTRTGGLGSYNEQFF
TRBV6-1,.,13,TRBJ2-5,TRBD1,TGTGCCAGCAGTTGGGACAGCCAAGAGACCCAGTACTTC,CASSWDSQETQYF
TRBV6-5,.,13,TRBJ2-5,.,TGTGCCAGCAGTTACTCCAGGGAAGAGACCCAGTACTTC,CASSYSREETQYF
TRBV5-6,.,16,TRBJ1-6,.,TGTGCCAGCAGCTTGGTATCAGGGTTAGATAATTCACCCCTCCACTTT,CASSLVSGLDNSPLHF
TRBV4-1,.,15,TRBJ1-1,TRBD1,TGCGCCAGCAGTCACAACAGGGGCCCGAACACTGAAGCTTTCTTT,CASSHNRGPNTEAFF
TRBV19,.,13,TRBJ1-2,TRBD1,TGTGCCAGTCAGGGGGCAACTAGCTATGGCTACACCTTC,CASQGATSYGYTF
TRBV13,few,19,TRBJ2-6,TRBD1,TGTGCCAGCAGCCCATCACCGGGACAGGGCTTAGCTGGGGCCAACGTCCTGACTTTC,CASSPSPGQGLAGANVLTF
TRBV5-1,.,17,TRBJ2-2,TRBD2,TGCGCCAGCAGCTTGGCTAGCGGGGTGTCGAACACCGGGGAGCTGTTTTTT,CASSLASGVSNTGELFF
TRBV7-8,.,14,TRBJ1-1,.,TGTGCCAGCAGGCTCCGCAGGGTGAACACTGAAGCTTTCTTT,CASRLRRVNTEAFF
TRBV4-3,.,16,TRBJ1-4,.,TGCGCCAGCAGCCAAGAGGTGCCCCCCGGGAATGAAAAACTGTTTTTT,CASSQEVPPGNEKLFF
TRBV19,.,17,TRBJ1-1,TRBD1,TGTGCCAGCGATCCGGGACAGGGGGCGAGAATGAACACTGAAGCTTTCTTT,CASDPGQGARMNTEAFF
TRBV4-1,.,16,TRBJ1-5,TRBD1,TGCGCCAGCAGCCACAGGACAGGGGGCAGCAATCAGCCCCAGCATTTT,CASSHRTGGSNQPQHF
TRBV7-6,.,17,TRBJ1-4,.,TGTGCCAGCAGCCCTACGGGCCGGACAGCAACTAATGAAAAACTGTTTTTT,CASSPTGRTATNEKLFF
TRBV4-3,.,15,TRBJ1-2,TRBD1,TGCGCCAGCAGCCAAAGTACGGGACAGGGCTACGGCTACACCTTC,CASSQSTGQGYGYTF
TRBV28,.,15,TRBJ1-5,TRBD1,TGTGCCAGCGAAGGTAAAGGGGGCATCAATCAGCCCCAGCATTTT,CASEGKGGINQPQHF
TRBV19,.,12,TRBJ1-4,TRBD1,TGTGCCAGTAGTCCCCCCGGGACAGGGTGGGTTTTT,CASSPPGTGWVF
TRBV10-3,.,13,TRBJ1-1,.,TGTGCCATCAGGCGCCCTGAGCGCCAGGGAGCTTTCTTT,CAIRRPERQGAFF
TRBV29-1,.,16,TRBJ2-3,TRBD1,TGCAGCGTTGGGCGATTCGGGACAGGGCTCACAGATACGCAGTATTTT,CSVGRFGTGLTDTQYF
TRBV5-4,few,15,TRBJ2-5,.,TGTGCCAGCAGCTTGTGGATGGGCAGCGGGGAGACCCAGTACTTC,CASSLWMGSGETQYF
TRBV5-1,once,13,TRBJ1-1,TRBD1,TGCGCCAGCAGCAGACAGGGGGACACTGAAGCTTTCTTT,CASSRQGDTEAFF
TRBV27,.,15,TRBJ2-7,TRBD1,TGTGCCAGCAGTTCGGGACAGGGGGCGTCCTACGAGCAGTACTTC,CASSSGQGASYEQYF
TRBV4-3,.,14,TRBJ1-4,.,TGCGCCAGCGGAGGGCAGGCGGAGAATAGAAAACTGTTTTTT,CASGGQAENRKLFF
TRBV4-1,.,16,TRBJ1-2,.,TGCGCCAGCAGCCAAGACGTTGGGGCGCGGAGCTATGGCTACACCTTC,CASSQDVGARSYGYTF
TRBV28,.,17,TRBJ2-1,.,TGTGCCAGCACCCTGGGCGCGGGGGCCCGCTCCTACAATGAGCAGTTCTTC,CASTLGAGARSYNEQFF
TRBV7-2,.,16,TRBJ2-1,.,TGTGCCAGCAGCTTAGCCAACCTCCTACCCCGGAATGAGCAGTTCTTC,CASSLANLLPRNEQFF
TRBV10-2,.,15,TRBJ1-1,TRBD1,TGCGCCAGCAGTGAGCGGGGACAGCTGAACACTGAAGCTTTCTTT,CASSERGQLNTEAFF
TRBV19,.,15,TRBJ1-2,.,TGTGCCAGTAGTACCCTAATAGGACACGGCTATGGCTACACCTTC,CASSTLIGHGYGYTF
TRBV19,.,16,TRBJ1-1,.,TGTGCCAGTAGTATCCCCCACGGACGGGGGGACACTGAAGCTTTCTTT,CASSIPHGRGDTEAFF
TRBV19,.,15,TRBJ1-2,TRBD1,TGTGCCAGTAGTCCCGGGACAGGGTCTAACTATGGCTACACCTTC,CASSPGTGSNYGYTF
TRBV7-9,.,15,TRBJ2-7,TRBD1,TGTGCCAGCAGTCTTGGACAGGGTCTTTCCTACGAGCAGTACTTC,CASSLGQGLSYEQYF
TRBV28,.,15,TRBJ1-6,.,TGTGCCAGCAGTTTTCGAGATTCCTATAATTCACCCCTCCACTTT,CASSFRDSYNSPLHF
TRBV11-2,.,15,TRBJ2-3,.,TGTGCCAGCAGCTTAGCGGGGTGGTGGACAGATACGCAGTATTTT,CASSLAGWWTDTQYF
TRBV2,.,15,TRBJ1-6,.,TGTGCCAGCAGTGCCCAGGGCTGGAAGTATTCACCCCTCCACTTT,CASSAQGWKYSPLHF
TRBV5-1,few,16,TRBJ2-2,TRBD1,TGCGCCAGCAGCTTCGCCGGGACAGTGAACACCGGGGAGCTGTTTTTT,CASSFAGTVNTGELFF
TRBV19,.,15,TRBJ1-1,TRBD1,TGTGCCAGTAGTAAGCGACAGGGGGCTCACACTGAAGCTTTCTTT,CASSKRQGAHTEAFF
TRBV5-4,.,15,TRBJ1-2,TRBD1,TGTGCCAGCAGCTCCAGACAGGGGGCGAGCTATGGCTACACCTTC,CASSSRQGASYGYTF
TRBV29-1,.,15,TRBJ2-7,TRBD2,TGCAGCGTTGAAGAACGTGGACTAGCGGTCTACGAGCAGTACTTC,CSVEERGLAVYEQYF
TRBV5-8,.,14,TRBJ1-1,TRBD1,TGTGCCAGCAGCCGTGGACAGGTAATCACTGAAGCTTTCTTT,CASSRGQVITEAFF
TRBV7-2,.,11,TRBJ2-1,.,TGTGCCAGCAGCCCAGACAATGAGCAGTTCTTC,CASSPDNEQFF
TRBV6-5,.,12,TRBJ1-2,.,TGTGCCAGCAGTCCCCCCGGCTATGGCTACACCTTC,CASSPPGYGYTF
TRBV5-4,.,15,TRBJ1-2,.,TGTGCCAGCAGCTCCCCGGGACTTTCGAATGTGGGCTACACCTTC,CASSSPGLSNVGYTF
TRBV25-1,once,15,TRBJ2-5,.,TGTGCCAGCAGTGAAAGAGGCTTAGCCCGGGGGACCCAGTACTTC,CASSERGLARGTQYF
TRBV9,once,15,TRBJ1-6,.,TGTGCCAGCAGCGGCGGCGGTCGGGGGAATTCACCCCTCCACTTT,CASSGGGRGNSPLHF
TRBV11-3,.,19,TRBJ2-2,TRBD2,TGTGCCAGCAGCTTAGATAGACTAGCGGGGGGCTCGAACACCGGGGAGCTGTTTTTT,CASSLDRLAGGSNTGELFF
TRBV9,.,14,TRBJ1-4,.,TGTGCCAGCAGCGTAGGGCAGGGTGGTGAAAAACTGTTTTTT,CASSVGQGGEKLFF
TRBV5-4,.,17,TRBJ2-5,TRBD2,TGTGCCAGCAGCTTGCTATGGAGCGGGGGGGGACAAGAGACCCAGTACTTC,CASSLLWSGGGQETQYF
TRBV19,.,16,TRBJ2-1,TRBD1,TGTGCCAGTAGTATGAGGGCAGGGGGCTCCTACAATGAGCAGTTCTTC,CASSMRAGGSYNEQFF
TRBV7-2,.,16,TRBJ2-3,TRBD2,TGTGCCAGCAGCCCCGGGACTAGCGGGGGCACAGATACGCAGTATTTT,CASSPGTSGGTDTQYF
TRBV7-2,.,15,TRBJ1-1,.,TGTGCCAGCAGCTTAATGGGACAAGTGAACACTGAAGCTTTCTTT,CASSLMGQVNTEAFF
TRBV29-1,.,15,TRBJ2-7,TRBD1,TGCAGCGTCACCGGGACAGGAGAAGCCCCCTACGAGCAGTACTTC,CSVTGTGEAPYEQYF
TRBV6-5,.,14,TRBJ1-2,TRBD1,TGTGCCAGCAGGCGGACAGGGACTTCCTGGGGCTACACCTTC,CASRRTGTSWGYTF
TRBV28,.,15,TRBJ1-1,.,TGTGCCAGCAGTTTATCGGCTGGAGAGAACACTGAAGCTTTCTTT,CASSLSAGENTEAFF